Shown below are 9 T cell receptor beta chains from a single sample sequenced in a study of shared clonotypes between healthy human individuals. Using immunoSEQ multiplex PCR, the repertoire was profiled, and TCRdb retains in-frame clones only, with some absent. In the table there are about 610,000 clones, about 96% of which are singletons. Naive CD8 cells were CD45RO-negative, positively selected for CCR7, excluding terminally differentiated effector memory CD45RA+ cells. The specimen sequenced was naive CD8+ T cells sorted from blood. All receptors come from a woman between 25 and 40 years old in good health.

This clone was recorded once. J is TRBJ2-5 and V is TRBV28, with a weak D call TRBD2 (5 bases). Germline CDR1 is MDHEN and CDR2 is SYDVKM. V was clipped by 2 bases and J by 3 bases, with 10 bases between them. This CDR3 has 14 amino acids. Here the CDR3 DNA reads TGTGCCAGCAGTTTAGCGGGTTACAAAGAGACCCAGTACTTC. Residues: CASSLAGYKETQYF.

The CDR3, as DNA: TGTGCCAGCAGTTTTGGCCCCCCAGGAGCCTACAATGAGCAGTTCTTC. The encoded protein is CASSFGPPGAYNEQFF. The chain links TRBV27 to TRBJ2-1; the D is unclear. V gave up 3 bases and J gave up 2 bases, with 14 bases separating them. Looked up from germline, CDR1 is MNHEY and CDR2 is SMNVEV (reference sequence). The CDR3 is 16 residues long.

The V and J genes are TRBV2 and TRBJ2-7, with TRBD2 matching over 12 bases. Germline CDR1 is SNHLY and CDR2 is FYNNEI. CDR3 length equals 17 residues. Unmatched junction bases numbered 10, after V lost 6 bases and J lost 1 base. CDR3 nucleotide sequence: TGTGCCAGCAGACCAAGCTCGGGACTAGCGGGTTCCTACGAGCAGTACTTC. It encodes CASRPSSGLAGSYEQYF.

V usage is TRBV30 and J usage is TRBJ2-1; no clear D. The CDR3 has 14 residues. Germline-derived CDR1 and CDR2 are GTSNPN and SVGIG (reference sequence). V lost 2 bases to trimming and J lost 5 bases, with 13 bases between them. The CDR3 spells CAWSLGSRNNEQFF. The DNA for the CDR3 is TGTGCCTGGAGTCTGGGTAGCCGAAACAATGAGCAGTTCTTC.

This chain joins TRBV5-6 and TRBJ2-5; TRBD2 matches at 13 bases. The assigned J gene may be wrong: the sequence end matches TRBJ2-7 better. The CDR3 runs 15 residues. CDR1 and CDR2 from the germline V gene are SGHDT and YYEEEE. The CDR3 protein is CASSLGLAGGFEQYF. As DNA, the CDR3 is TGTGCCAGCAGCTTGGGACTAGCGGGAGGATTCGAGCAGTACTTC.

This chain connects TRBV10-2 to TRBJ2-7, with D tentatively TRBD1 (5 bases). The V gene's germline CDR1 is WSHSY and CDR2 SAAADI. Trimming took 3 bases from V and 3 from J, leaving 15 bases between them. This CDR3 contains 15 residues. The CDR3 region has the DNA TGCGCCAGCAGTGACCTCAAGGACACAGGCTACGAGCAGTACTTC. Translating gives CASSDLKDTGYEQYF.

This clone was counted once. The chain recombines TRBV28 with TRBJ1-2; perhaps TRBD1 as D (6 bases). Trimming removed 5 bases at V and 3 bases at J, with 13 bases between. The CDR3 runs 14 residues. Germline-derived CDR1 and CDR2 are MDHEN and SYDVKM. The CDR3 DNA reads TGTGCCAGCAGTGCCGGCGGGACATACTATGGCTACACCTTC. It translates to CASSAGGTYYGYTF.

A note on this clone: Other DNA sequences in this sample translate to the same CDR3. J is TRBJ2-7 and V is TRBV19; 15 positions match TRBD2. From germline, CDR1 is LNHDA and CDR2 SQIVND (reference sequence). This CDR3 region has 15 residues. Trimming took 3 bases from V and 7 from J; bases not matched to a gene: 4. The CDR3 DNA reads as TGTGCCAGTAGTATCGGACTAGCGGGAGGGTATGAGCAGTACTTC. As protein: CASSIGLAGGYEQYF. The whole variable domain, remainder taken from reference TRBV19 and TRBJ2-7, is DGGITQSPKYLFRKEGQNVTLSCEQNLNHDAMYWYRQDPGQGLRLIYYSQIVNDFQKGDIAEGYSVSREKKESFPLTVTSAQKNPTAFYLCASSIGLAGGYEQYFGPGTRLTVT.

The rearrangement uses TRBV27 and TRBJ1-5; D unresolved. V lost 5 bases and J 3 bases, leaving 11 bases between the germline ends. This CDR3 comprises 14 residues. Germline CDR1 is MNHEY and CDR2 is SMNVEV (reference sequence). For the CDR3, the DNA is TGTGCCAGCAGTCCCGGACGGTACAATCAGCCCCAGCATTTT. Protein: CASSPGRYNQPQHF.